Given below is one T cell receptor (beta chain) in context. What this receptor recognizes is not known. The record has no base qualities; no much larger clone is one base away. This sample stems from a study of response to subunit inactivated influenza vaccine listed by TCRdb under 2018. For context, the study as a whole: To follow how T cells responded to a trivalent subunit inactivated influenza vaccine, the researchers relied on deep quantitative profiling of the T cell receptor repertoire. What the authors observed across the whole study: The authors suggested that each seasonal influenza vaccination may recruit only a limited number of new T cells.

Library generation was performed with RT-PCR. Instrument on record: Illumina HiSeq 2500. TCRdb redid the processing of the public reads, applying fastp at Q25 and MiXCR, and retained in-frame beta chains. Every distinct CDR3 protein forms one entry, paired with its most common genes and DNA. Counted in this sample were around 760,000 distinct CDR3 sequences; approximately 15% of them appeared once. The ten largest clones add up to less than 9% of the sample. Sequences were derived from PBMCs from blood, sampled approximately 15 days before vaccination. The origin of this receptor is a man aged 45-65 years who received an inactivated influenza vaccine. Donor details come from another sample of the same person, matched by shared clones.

The CDR3 region: CASSSPSLNEKLFF. The nucleotide sequence is given as TGTGCCAGCAGTTCCCCGTCCTTAAATGAAAAACTGTTTTTT. Rearrangement joined TRBV6-5 to TRBJ1-4, with the D gene uncertain. The CDR3 goes from the cysteine to the phenylalanine over 14 residues. This entry keeps only the CDR3 DNA: 42 bases, framed from base 1. From a lookup of the germline V gene, CDR1 and CDR2 are MNHEY and SVGAGI. The junction carries 11 bases between V and J, which are trimmed by 4 bases and 5 bases respectively.